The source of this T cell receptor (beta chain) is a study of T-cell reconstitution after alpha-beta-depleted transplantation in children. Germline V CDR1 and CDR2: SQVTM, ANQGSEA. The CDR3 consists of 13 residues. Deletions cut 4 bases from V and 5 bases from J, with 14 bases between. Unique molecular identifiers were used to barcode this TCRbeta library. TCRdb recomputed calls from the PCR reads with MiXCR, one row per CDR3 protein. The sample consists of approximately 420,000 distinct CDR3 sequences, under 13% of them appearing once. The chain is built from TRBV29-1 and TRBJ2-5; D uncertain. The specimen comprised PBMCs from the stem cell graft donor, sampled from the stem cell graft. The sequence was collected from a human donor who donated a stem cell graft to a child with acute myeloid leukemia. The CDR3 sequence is CSVGGVGSETQYF. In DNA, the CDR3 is TGCAGCGTTGGGGGTGTCGGCAGCGAGACCCAGTACTTC. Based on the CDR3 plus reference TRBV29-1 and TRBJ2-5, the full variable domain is SAVISQKPSRDICQRGTSLTIQCQVDSQVTMMFWYRQQPGQSLTLIATANQGSEATYESGFVIDKFPISRPNLTFSTLTVSNMSPEDSSIYLCSVGGVGSETQYFGPGTRLLVL.